Each of the 19 T cell receptor beta chains below was sequenced from the same sample in a study of preoperative IRX-2 immunotherapy in early breast cancer. The data were produced by immunoSEQ multiplex PCR, yet TCRdb's version contains in-frame clones alone and is incomplete. The sample carries roughly 35,000 clones, 90% to 95% recorded once. The treatment is: preoperative locoregional IRX-2 cytokine immunotherapy. The sample here was taken from a patient treated with IRX-2 immunotherapy. The source is a human donor with breast cancer.

This chain connects TRBV11-2 to TRBJ2-7, with a possible D match to TRBD1 (5 bases). The CDR3 length is 16 residues. The ends were cut back, 6 bases at V and 4 bases at J, with 22 bases in the middle. Germline lookup yields CDR1 SGHAT and CDR2 FQNNGV. CDR3 in amino acids: CASRRSIRGSGYEQYF. The CDR3 DNA reads as TGTGCCAGCAGGCGGAGCATAAGGGGATCAGGGTACGAGCAGTACTTC.

The chain couples TRBV18 to TRBJ1-2; D not certain. The V gene's germline CDR1 is KGHSH and CDR2 LQKENI. This CDR3 region has 15 residues. Trimming left V 0 bases short and J 4 bases short, with 12 bases between. CDR3 region: CASSPPPQNGYGYTF. CDR3 bases: TGTGCCAGCTCACCACCACCACAGAACGGCTATGGCTACACCTTC.

In this sample, this clone turned up once. The chain uses TRBV7-3 and TRBJ1-1, with TRBD1 as a possible D gene (6 bases). This CDR3 is 13 amino acids long. Germline V gene data show CDR1 as SGHTA and CDR2 as FQGTGA. The V end was cut by 6 bases, the J end by 5 bases, with 13 bases between. The CDR3 DNA reads TGTGCCAGCAGATTACAGGGCCAGACTGAAGCTTTCTTT. It translates to CASRLQGQTEAFF.

Written as DNA, the CDR3 is TGTGCCAGCTCACCTGGGGGGAGCCCCGGTGAAAAACTGTTTTTT. Translating it yields CASSPGGSPGEKLFF. The chain has TRBV18 and TRBJ1-4, with D perhaps matching TRBD1 (5 bases). Germline loops: CDR1 KGHSH, CDR2 LQKENI. V was pared by 3 bases and J by 7 bases, with 15 bases between. This CDR3 is 15 amino acids long.

This clone has only one observation. The V and J genes are TRBV27 and TRBJ2-1, with TRBD1 as a possible D gene (6 bases). CDR3 size: 15 residues. The germline V gene has CDR1 MNHEY and CDR2 SMNVEV (reference sequence). V lost 2 bases and J lost 6, with 14 bases in between. The CDR3 spells CASSLDGGYGNEQFF. The CDR3 DNA reads TGTGCCAGCAGTTTAGATGGGGGCTACGGCAATGAGCAGTTCTTC.

The CDR3 spells CASSPRPAETQYF. CDR3 sequence (DNA): TGTGCCAGCTCACCAAGGCCAGCAGAGACCCAGTACTTC. The rearrangement links TRBV18 to TRBJ2-5, with D unresolved. V was clipped by 2 bases and J by 4 bases, with 8 bases between them. CDR1 and CDR2 from the germline V gene are KGHSH and LQKENI. The CDR3 loop spans 13 amino acids.

The chain recombines TRBV2 with TRBJ2-7, with D uncertain. V lost 2 bases and J lost 4, with 15 bases in between. From germline, CDR1 is SNHLY and CDR2 FYNNEI. The CDR3 spans 15 residues. The CDR3 spells CASSEYLVSPYEQYF. DNA of the CDR3: TGTGCCAGCAGTGAATACTTAGTTAGCCCATACGAGCAGTACTTC.

J is TRBJ2-2 and V is TRBV5-1, with D perhaps matching TRBD1 (5 bases). Per the germline V gene, CDR1 is SGHRS and CDR2 is YFSETQ. V was cut by 5 bases and J by 3 bases, with 11 bases left in between. This CDR3 is 14 amino acids long. For the CDR3, the DNA is TGCGCCAGCAGGGCGCAGGGCCACACCGGGGAGCTGTTTTTT. Translated, it gives CASRAQGHTGELFF.

V gene TRBV7-8 combines with J gene TRBJ2-1; D unresolved. The V end was cut by 1 base, the J end by 3 bases, with 7 bases between. Germline V gene lookup returns CDR1 SGHVS and CDR2 FQNEAQ. The length of the CDR3 is 14 residues. CDR3: CASSLGLGYNEQFF. The CDR3 DNA reads as TGTGCCAGCAGCTTAGGGTTGGGCTACAATGAGCAGTTCTTC.

The V gene is TRBV6-5, the J gene TRBJ1-3; D is unresolved. CDR3 length: 14 residues. Germline V gene data show CDR1 as MNHEY and CDR2 as SVGAGI. Trimming stripped 4 bases from V and 0 bases from J, with 7 bases between. For the CDR3, the DNA is TGTGCCAGCAGTTCCATACTCTCTGGAAACACCATATATTTT. This sequence encodes CASSSILSGNTIYF.

The V call is TRBV4-3, the J call TRBJ2-7; 7 nucleotides line up with TRBD1. Per the germline V gene, CDR1 is LGHNA and CDR2 is YSLEER. CDR3 size: 15 residues. V dropped 0 bases and J dropped 3; count of bases not matched to a gene: 5. Here the CDR3 reads CASSQDVGQNYEQYF. CDR3 sequence (DNA): TGCGCCAGCAGCCAAGACGTGGGACAGAACTACGAGCAGTACTTC.

This chain connects TRBV5-6 to TRBJ2-2; tentative D call: TRBD1 (7 bases). The CDR3 consists of 15 residues. The germline V gene has CDR1 SGHDT and CDR2 YYEEEE. V was shortened by 2 bases and J by 3 bases, with 11 bases between the two germline ends. The CDR3 DNA follows: TGTGCCAGCAGCTTAGGAGGGGGCTACACCGGGGAGCTGTTTTTT. It codes for CASSLGGGYTGELFF.

This rearrangement joins TRBV15 to TRBJ1-1; the D gene is possibly TRBD1 (6 bases). The V gene lost 0 bases and the J gene lost 9 bases, with 17 bases spanning the gap. CDR3 length: 15 amino acids. Germline V lookup: CDR1 LNHNV, CDR2 YYDKDF (reference sequence). CDR3 sequence: CATSRDRAGTGKAFF. The CDR3 region has the DNA TGTGCCACCAGCAGAGATAGGGCAGGCACAGGGAAAGCTTTCTTT. Filled out from reference TRBV15 and TRBJ1-1, the complete variable domain reads DAMVIQNPRYQVTQFGKPVTLSCSQTLNHNVMYWYQQKSSQAPKLLFHYYDKDFNNEADTPDNFQSRRPNTSFCFLDIRSPGLGDTAMYLCATSRDRAGTGKAFFGQGTRLTVV.

This rearrangement joins TRBV9 to TRBJ1-3; D call uncertain. This CDR3 region has 15 residues. V was pared by 4 bases and J by 3 bases, with 14 bases between. The germline CDR1 and CDR2 sequences are SGDLS and YYNGEE. DNA for the CDR3: TGTGCCAGCAGCAGCCCGGGAGTAGGTGGAAACACCATATATTTT. Translating gives CASSSPGVGGNTIYF.

This clone showed up just a few times. The gene calls are TRBV28 and TRBJ2-5, with D perhaps matching TRBD1 (6 bases). CDR3 length: 16 residues. Trimming removed 6 bases from V and 5 bases from J, with 22 bases in between. Germline lookup yields CDR1 MDHEN and CDR2 SYDVKM. DNA for the CDR3: TGTGCCAGCAGGCCAGGGGAGATGGTTATTAGGGAGACCCAGTACTTC. It codes for CASRPGEMVIRETQYF.

The rearrangement uses TRBV4-1 and TRBJ2-3; 7 bases fit TRBD2. Trimming cost V 0 bases and J 4 bases; bases outside gene matches: 4. The CDR3 is made up of 15 amino acids. Germline V gene lookup returns CDR1 MGHRA and CDR2 YSYEKL. CDR3: CASSQEAGRADTQYF. The CDR3, as DNA: TGCGCCAGCAGCCAAGAGGCAGGGAGGGCAGATACGCAGTATTTT.

This CDR3 reads CASQSPLTGVGSPLHF. The CDR3 DNA reads TGTGCCAGCCAATCCCCCCTAACAGGGGTAGGGTCACCCCTCCACTTT. The chain carries TRBV7-9 and TRBJ1-6; 7 positions agree with TRBD1. Losses at the gene ends were 8 bases for V and 10 bases for J; bases not matched to a gene: 17. Germline CDR1 SEHNR, CDR2 FQNEAQ (reference sequence). The CDR3 runs 16 residues.

The V call is TRBV19, the J call TRBJ2-3; no definite D call. The CDR3 has 12 amino acids. The germline V and J ends were trimmed by 3 bases and 7 bases, with 8 bases remaining between them. Germline V gives CDR1 LNHDA, CDR2 SQIVND (reference sequence). The CDR3 nucleotides are TGTGCCAGTAGTATGAACAGCTATACGCAGTATTTT. Protein sequence: CASSMNSYTQYF. Combining the CDR3 with reference TRBV19 and TRBJ2-3 gives the whole variable domain DGGITQSPKYLFRKEGQNVTLSCEQNLNHDAMYWYRQDPGQGLRLIYYSQIVNDFQKGDIAEGYSVSREKKESFPLTVTSAQKNPTAFYLCASSMNSYTQYFGPGTRLTVL.

The chain recombines TRBV5-1 with TRBJ2-3; the match to TRBD1 covers 8 bases. This CDR3 has 17 residues. The V gene end was trimmed by 4 bases and the J gene end by 6 bases; junction bases not matched to a gene: 16. The V gene's germline CDR1 is SGHRS and CDR2 YFSETQ. CDR3 amino acids: CASSSPGGQRVRDTQYF. The CDR3 coding sequence is TGCGCCAGCAGCAGCCCAGGGGGCCAAAGGGTACGGGATACGCAGTATTTT.